The entry below gives a single TCR beta chain sequence along with its context. An end of the junction does not agree with germline; a read error may underlie this. CDR3 length equals 13 residues. Germline V gene sequence: CDR1 SSHAT, CDR2 FNYEAQ (reference sequence). The protocol was immunoSEQ multiplex PCR, while the TCRdb copy is restricted to in-frame clones and leaves out a portion. The top ten hold 5.5% of the sample, which has roughly 250,000 clones, 75% to 85% seen once. These data come from a study of blood T cell repertoires in COVID-19. Study as a whole: The study drew acute and convalescent COVID-19 samples from the United States, Italy and Spain.

The TCR comes from a human donor in a cohort sampled during active COVID-19. The V and J genes are TRBV7-7 and TRBJ2-1; 8 bases agree with TRBD1. Source material: peripheral blood. CDR3 protein: CASSPDRGGEQFF. Written as DNA, the CDR3 is TGTGCTAGCAGCCCCGACAGGGGCGGTGAGCAGTTCTTC.